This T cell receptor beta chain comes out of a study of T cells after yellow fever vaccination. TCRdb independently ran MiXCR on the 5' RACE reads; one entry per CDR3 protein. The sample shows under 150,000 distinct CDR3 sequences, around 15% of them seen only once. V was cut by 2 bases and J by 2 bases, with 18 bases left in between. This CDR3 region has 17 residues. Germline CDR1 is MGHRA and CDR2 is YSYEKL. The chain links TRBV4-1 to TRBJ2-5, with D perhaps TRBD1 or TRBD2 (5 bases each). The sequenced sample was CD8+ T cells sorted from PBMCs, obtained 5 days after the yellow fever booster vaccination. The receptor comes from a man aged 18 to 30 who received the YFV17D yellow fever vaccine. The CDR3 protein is CASSQWDGPERQETQYF. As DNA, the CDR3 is TGCGCCAGCAGCCAATGGGACGGACCCGAAAGGCAAGAGACCCAGTACTTC.